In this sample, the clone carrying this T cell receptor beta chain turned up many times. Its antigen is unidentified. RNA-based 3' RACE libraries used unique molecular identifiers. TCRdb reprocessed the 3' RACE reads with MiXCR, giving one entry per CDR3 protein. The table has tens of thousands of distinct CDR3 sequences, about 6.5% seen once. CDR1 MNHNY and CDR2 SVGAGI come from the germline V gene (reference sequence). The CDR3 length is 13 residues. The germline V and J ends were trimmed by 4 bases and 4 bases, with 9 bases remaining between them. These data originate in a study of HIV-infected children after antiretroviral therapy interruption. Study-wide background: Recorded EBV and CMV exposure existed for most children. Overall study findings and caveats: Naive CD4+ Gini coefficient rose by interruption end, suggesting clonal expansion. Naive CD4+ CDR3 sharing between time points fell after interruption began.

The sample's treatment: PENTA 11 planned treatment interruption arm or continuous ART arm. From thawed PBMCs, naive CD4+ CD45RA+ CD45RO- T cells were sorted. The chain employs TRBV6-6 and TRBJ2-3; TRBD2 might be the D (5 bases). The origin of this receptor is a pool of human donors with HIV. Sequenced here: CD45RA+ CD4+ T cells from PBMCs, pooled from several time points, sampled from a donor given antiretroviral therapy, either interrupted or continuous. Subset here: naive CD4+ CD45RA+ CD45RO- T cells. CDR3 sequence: CASSSPGSDTQYF. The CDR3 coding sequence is TGTGCCAGCAGTTCCCCGGGGTCAGATACGCAGTATTTT.